This TCR beta chain was identified in a study of radiotherapy plus CTLA-4 blockade in lung cancer. This CDR3 spans 14 amino acids. J was trimmed by 5 bases and V by 9 bases; bases with no gene match: 8. Germline lookup yields CDR1 SNHLY and CDR2 FYNNEI. Details on this clone: What it recognizes is unknown.

Study outcomes and limitations: Reports identified early blood T cell clone dynamics, with interferon-beta, as the best response predictor. There was expansion of tumor-derived TCR clones in blood after radiotherapy plus ipilimumab.

The repertoire was sequenced with immunoSEQ multiplex PCR; TCRdb's copy has only in-frame clones and lacks some. The sample shows about 51,000 clones, roughly 77% of them seen only once. The V call is TRBV2, the J call TRBJ2-1; 9 positions agree with TRBD2. Source: peripheral blood, taken from a patient treated with radiotherapy plus ipilimumab. The origin of this receptor is a human donor with non-small cell lung cancer who had a complete response to radiotherapy plus ipilimumab. The CDR3 protein is CARTQREADNEQFF. CDR3 DNA sequence: TGTGCCAGGACCCAGCGGGAGGCCGACAATGAGCAGTTCTTC. The full variable domain, completed using reference TRBV2 and TRBJ2-1, is EPEVTQTPSHQVTQMGQEVILRCVPISNHLYFYWYRQILGQKVEFLVSFYNNEISEKSEIFDDQFSVERPDGSNFTLKIRSTKLEDSAMYFCARTQREADNEQFFGPGTRLTVL.